One sample yielded the 2 T cell receptor beta chains listed below, sequenced in a study of beta chain features in type 1 diabetes. Of the isolated RNA, all was reverse transcribed, and so the sequenced material was expressed TCRB transcripts. Clones were read by immunoSEQ multiplex PCR, and TCRdb kept only the in-frame ones, dropping some. The sample includes approximately 300,000 clones, 9.5% to 11% of them seen just once. The material sequenced was naive CD4+ T cells from blood. The source is a woman aged 30 to 39 in good health.

The V call is TRBV5-6, the J call TRBJ2-7; TRBD1 aligns across 8 bases. Germline CDR1 and CDR2: SGHDT and YYEEEE. V gave up 6 bases and J gave up 0 bases; unmatched junction bases: 5. This CDR3 spans 14 amino acids. CDR3 residues: CASTRDRGSYEQYF. CDR3 bases: TGTGCCAGCACCCGAGACAGGGGCTCCTACGAGCAGTACTTC.

This clone was detected a few times. The chain couples TRBV28 to TRBJ1-2; tentative D call: TRBD1 (5 bases). The V end lost 5 bases, the J end lost 3 bases, and 19 bases lay between the germline ends. This CDR3 has 16 residues. In germline, CDR1 is MDHEN, CDR2 SYDVKM. The CDR3 protein is CASSPTSGWRDYGYTF. The CDR3, as DNA: TGTGCCAGCAGTCCGACCTCAGGGTGGAGGGACTATGGCTACACCTTC.